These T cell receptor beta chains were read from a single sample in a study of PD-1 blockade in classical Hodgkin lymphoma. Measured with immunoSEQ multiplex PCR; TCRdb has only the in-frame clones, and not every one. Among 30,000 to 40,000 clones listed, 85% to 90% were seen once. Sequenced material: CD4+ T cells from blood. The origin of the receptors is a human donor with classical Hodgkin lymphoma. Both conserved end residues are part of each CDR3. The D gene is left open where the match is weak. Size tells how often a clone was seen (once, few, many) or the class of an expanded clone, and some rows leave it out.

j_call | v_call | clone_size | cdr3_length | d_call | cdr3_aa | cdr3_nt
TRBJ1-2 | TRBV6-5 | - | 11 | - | CATQALGGYTF | TGTGCCACCCAGGCTCTGGGGGGCTACACCTTC
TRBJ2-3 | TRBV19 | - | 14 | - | CASSIRPPGDTQYF | TGTGCCAGTAGTATTAGACCACCGGGAGATACGCAGTATTTT
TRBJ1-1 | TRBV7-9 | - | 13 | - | CAGGEYTNTEAFF | TGTGCAGGAGGGGAGTACACGAACACTGAAGCTTTCTTT
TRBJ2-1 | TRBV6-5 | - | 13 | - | CASSYKGLNEQFF | TGTGCCAGCAGTTATAAAGGGCTCAATGAGCAGTTCTTC
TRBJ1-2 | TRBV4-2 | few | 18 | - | CASSQAFIAGEANYGYTF | TGTGCCAGCAGCCAAGCTTTCATTGCGGGGGAAGCTAACTATGGCTACACCTTC
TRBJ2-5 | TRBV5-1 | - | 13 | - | CASSLDLSGTQYF | TGCGCCAGCAGCTTGGACCTTTCTGGGACCCAGTACTTC
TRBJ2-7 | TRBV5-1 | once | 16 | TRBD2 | CASSLAGLAGVREQYF | TGCGCCAGCAGCTTGGCCGGGCTAGCGGGGGTCCGCGAGCAGTACTTC
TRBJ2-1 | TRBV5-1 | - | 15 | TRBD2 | CASSPASGRGNEQFF | TGCGCCAGCAGCCCGGCTAGCGGGAGAGGCAATGAGCAGTTCTTC
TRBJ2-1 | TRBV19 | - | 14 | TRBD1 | CATRDSRSYNEQFF | TGTGCCACTAGGGACAGCCGCTCCTACAATGAGCAGTTCTTC
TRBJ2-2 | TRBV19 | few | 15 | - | CASSHNGLGTGELFF | TGTGCCAGTAGCCACAACGGATTAGGGACCGGGGAGCTGTTTTTT
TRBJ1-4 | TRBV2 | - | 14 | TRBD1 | CASSGTGRSEKLFF | TGTGCCAGCAGCGGGACAGGGAGGAGTGAAAAACTGTTTTTT
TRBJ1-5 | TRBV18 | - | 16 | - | CASSPRVLERDQPQHF | TGTGCCAGCTCACCACGGGTTCTAGAGAGGGATCAGCCCCAGCATTTT
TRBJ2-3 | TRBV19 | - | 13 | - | CASSPQATDTQYF | TGTGCCAGTAGCCCACAGGCCACAGATACGCAGTATTTT
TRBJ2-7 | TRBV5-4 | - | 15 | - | CASSFGGGHQYEQYF | TGTGCCAGCAGCTTCGGAGGGGGACACCAATACGAGCAGTACTTC
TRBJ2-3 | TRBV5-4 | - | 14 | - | CASSDKRGTDTQYF | TGTGCCAGCAGCGATAAGCGGGGCACAGATACGCAGTATTTT
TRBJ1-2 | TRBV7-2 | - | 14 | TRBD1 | CASSPDRVGYGYTF | TGTGCCAGCAGCCCAGACAGGGTGGGCTATGGCTACACCTTC
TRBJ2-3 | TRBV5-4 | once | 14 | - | CASSLPSTLDTQYF | TGTGCCAGCAGCTTACCCTCAACATTAGATACGCAGTATTTT
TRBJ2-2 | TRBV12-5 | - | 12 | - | CASGLVLGELFF | TGTGCTAGTGGTTTGGTACTGGGGGAGCTGTTTTTT
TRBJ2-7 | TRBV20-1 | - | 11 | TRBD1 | CSASTGDEQYF | TGCAGTGCTAGTACAGGGGACGAGCAGTACTTC
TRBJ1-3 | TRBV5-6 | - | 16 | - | CASSLVQASSGNTIYF | TGTGCCAGCAGCTTGGTCCAGGCCTCCTCTGGAAACACCATATATTTT
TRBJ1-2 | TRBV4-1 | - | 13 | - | CASSQDLSYGYTF | TGCGCCAGCAGCCAAGATCTAAGCTATGGCTACACCTTC
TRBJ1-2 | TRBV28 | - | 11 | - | CASGQIYGYTF | TGTGCCAGCGGGCAGATCTATGGCTACACCTTC
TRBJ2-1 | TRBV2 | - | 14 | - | CATAGAVGYNEQFF | TGTGCCACCGCCGGGGCAGTCGGCTACAATGAGCAGTTCTTC
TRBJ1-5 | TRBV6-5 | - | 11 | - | CASRQTRPQHF | TGTGCCAGCAGACAGACTAGGCCCCAGCATTTT
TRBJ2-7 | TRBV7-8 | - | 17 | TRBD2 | CASSPPHAGGPLYEQYF | TGTGCCAGCAGCCCCCCCCATGCGGGGGGGCCGCTTTACGAGCAGTACTTC
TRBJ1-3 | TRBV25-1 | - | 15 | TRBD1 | CASSDPGGSGNTIYF | TGTGCCAGCAGTGACCCAGGGGGGTCTGGAAACACCATATATTTT
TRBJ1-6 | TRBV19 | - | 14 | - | CASSIGAVNSPLHF | TGTGCCAGTAGTATCGGGGCGGTAAATTCACCCCTCCACTTT
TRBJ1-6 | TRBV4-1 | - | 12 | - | CASSQENSPLHF | TGCGCCAGCAGCCAAGAAAATTCACCCCTCCACTTT
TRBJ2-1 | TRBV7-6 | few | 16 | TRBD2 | CASSLGLAGTYNEQFF | TGTGCCAGCAGCTTAGGTCTAGCGGGCACATACAATGAGCAGTTCTTC
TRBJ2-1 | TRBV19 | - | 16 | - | CASSIRRRPSYNEQFF | TGTGCCAGTAGTATTCGCCGACGACCCTCCTACAATGAGCAGTTCTTC
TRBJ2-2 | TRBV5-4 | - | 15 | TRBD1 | CASSAKGANTGELFF | TGTGCCAGCTCCGCCAAGGGGGCCAACACCGGGGAGCTGTTTTTT
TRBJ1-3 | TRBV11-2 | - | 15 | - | CASSLTTGSGNTIYF | TGTGCCAGCAGCTTGACCACAGGGTCGGGAAACACCATATATTTT
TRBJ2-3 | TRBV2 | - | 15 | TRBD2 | CASSPSGRSTDTQYF | TGTGCCAGCAGTCCCAGCGGGAGGAGCACAGATACGCAGTATTTT
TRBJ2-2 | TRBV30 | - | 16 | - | CAWSVYGQWGTGELFF | TGTGCCTGGAGTGTATATGGCCAGTGGGGGACCGGGGAGCTGTTTTTT
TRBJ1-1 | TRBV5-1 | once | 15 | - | CASSLLGPGNTEAFF | TGCGCCAGCAGCTTGCTGGGGCCGGGGAACACTGAAGCTTTCTTT
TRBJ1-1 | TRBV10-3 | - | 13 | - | CAIRQELNTEAFF | TGTGCCATCAGACAGGAATTGAACACTGAAGCTTTCTTT
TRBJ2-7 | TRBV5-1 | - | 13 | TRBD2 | CASSLGRGVEQYF | TGCGCCAGCAGCTTGGGGCGGGGGGTCGAGCAGTACTTC
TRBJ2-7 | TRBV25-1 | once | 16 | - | CASSADPGRGAYEQYF | TGTGCCAGCAGTGCCGACCCCGGCAGGGGGGCCTACGAGCAGTACTTC
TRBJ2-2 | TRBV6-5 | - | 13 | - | CASSYPNTGELFF | TGTGCCAGCAGTTACCCCAACACCGGGGAGCTGTTTTTT
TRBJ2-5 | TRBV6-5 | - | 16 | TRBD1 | CASSYSRNRGLATQYF | TGTGCCAGCAGTTACTCCCGGAACAGGGGATTGGCGACCCAGTACTTC
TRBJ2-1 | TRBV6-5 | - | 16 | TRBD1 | CASSYGWTGGLNEQFF | TGTGCCAGCAGTTATGGATGGACAGGGGGCCTCAATGAGCAGTTCTTC
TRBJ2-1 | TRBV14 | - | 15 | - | CASSQGGLKGHEQFF | TGTGCCAGCAGCCAAGGAGGGTTAAAAGGGCATGAGCAGTTCTTC
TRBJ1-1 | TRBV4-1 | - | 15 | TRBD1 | CASSQGQGGVTEAFF | TGCGCCAGCAGCCAAGGACAGGGAGGGGTCACTGAAGCTTTCTTT
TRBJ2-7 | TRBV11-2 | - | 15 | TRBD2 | CASSLVPGGVAEQYF | TGTGCCAGCAGCTTAGTTCCGGGAGGGGTGGCCGAGCAGTACTTC
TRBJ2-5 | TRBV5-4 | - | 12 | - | CASSLTGETQYF | TGTGCCAGCAGCTTAACAGGGGAGACCCAGTACTTC
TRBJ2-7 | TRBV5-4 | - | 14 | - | CASTPITDPYEQYF | TGTGCCAGCACCCCCATCACAGACCCCTACGAGCAGTACTTC
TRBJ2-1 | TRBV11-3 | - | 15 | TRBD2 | CASSLGTSGANEQFF | TGTGCCAGCAGCTTAGGGACTAGCGGGGCCAATGAGCAGTTCTTC
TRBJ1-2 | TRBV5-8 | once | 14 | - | CASSLRRGDYGYTF | TGTGCCAGCAGCTTGAGGCGAGGCGACTATGGCTACACCTTC
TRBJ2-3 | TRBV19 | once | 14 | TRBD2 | CASTQRASGGPWYF | TGTGCCAGTACCCAAAGGGCTAGCGGGGGGCCATGGTATTTT
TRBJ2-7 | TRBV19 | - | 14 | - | CASSIAQGTYEQYF | TGTGCCAGTAGTATCGCCCAGGGGACGTACGAGCAGTACTTC
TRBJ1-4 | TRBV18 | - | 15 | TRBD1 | CASSPPSQGGEKLFF | TGTGCCAGCTCACCACCCAGTCAGGGGGGAGAAAAACTGTTTTTT